These 26 T cell receptor beta chains came from one sample sequenced in a study of cytomegalovirus exposure and HLA in healthy donors (dated by TCRdb to about 2017). The library relied on the immunoSEQ multiplex PCR assay. A mixture of 60 forward primers for TCR Vbeta segments and 13 reverse primers for TCR Jbeta segments was used in the multiplex PCR. Drawn from immuneACCESS, this table holds only the in-frame rearrangements with V and J called that TCRdb kept. Clones are partly lost; checked studies trace under half to an unresolved V gene and leave the rest unexplained. The sample table gives 30,000 to 40,000 clones. 3% to 3.5% of the sample goes to the ten largest clones. Sequencing input: PBMCs. Source of these receptors: a woman in her 40s in good health and CMV-seropositive.

The chain combines TRBV30 with TRBJ1-2; D is ambiguous. The CDR3 totals 12 residues. V was trimmed by 0 bases and J by 3 bases, leaving 5 bases between them. CDR1 and CDR2 (germline): GTSNPN, SVGIG (reference sequence). CDR3 region: CAWSVSDYGYTF. In DNA, the CDR3 is TGTGCCTGGAGTGTCAGTGACTATGGCTACACCTTC.

The genes are TRBV28 and TRBJ1-5, with 8 bases fitting TRBD1. Germline CDR1 MDHEN, CDR2 SYDVKM. The CDR3 covers 17 residues. Germline trimming cut 5 bases from V and 5 bases from J; bases unmatched to any gene: 14. The CDR3 DNA is TGTGCCAGCAGTCCAGGCTCCCCCAGGGGGCTCGATCAGCCCCAGCATTTT. Translating gives CASSPGSPRGLDQPQHF.

The chain is built from TRBV11-2 and TRBJ1-1, with 7 bases that match TRBD1. V lost 1 base and J lost 0; bases outside the gene matches: 2. CDR1 SGHAT and CDR2 FQNNGV come from the germline V gene. This CDR3 region has 15 residues. CDR3 residues: CASSLAGQLNTEAFF. CDR3 coding DNA: TGTGCCAGCAGCTTAGCGGGACAGTTGAACACTGAAGCTTTCTTT.

The CDR3 protein is CASSPPSMNTEAFF. The CDR3 region has the DNA TGTGCCAGCAGCCCTCCTTCTATGAACACTGAAGCTTTCTTT. The chain links TRBV7-9 to TRBJ1-1; D not resolved. V lost 5 bases to trimming and J lost 0 bases, with 10 bases between them. CDR1 is SEHNR and CDR2 is FQNEAQ in the germline V gene (reference sequence). The CDR3 loop spans 14 amino acids. Full variable domain (rest looked up from reference TRBV7-9 and TRBJ1-1): DTGVSQNPRHKITKRGQNVTFRCDPISEHNRLYWYRQTLGQGPEFLTYFQNEAQLEKSRLLSDRFSAERPKGSFSTLEIQRTEQGDSAMYLCASSPPSMNTEAFFGQGTRLTVV.

The CDR3 reads CASRRENYGYTF. CDR3 DNA sequence: TGCGCCAGCAGGAGGGAAAACTATGGCTACACCTTC. The chain uses TRBV5-1 and TRBJ1-2; no firm D call. The V end lost 5 bases, the J end lost 2 bases, and 7 bases lay between the germline ends. CDR1 is SGHRS and CDR2 is YFSETQ in the germline V gene. CDR3 length equals 12 residues.

By frequency, this clone is medium-sized. This chain connects TRBV2 to TRBJ1-1; possibly TRBD1 for D (5 bases). Trimming pared 5 bases from V and 0 bases from J, leaving 10 bases between. The CDR3 spans 14 residues. Germline CDR1 and CDR2: SNHLY and FYNNEI. CDR3 in amino acids: CASSQQAMNTEAFF. The CDR3 DNA sequence: TGTGCCAGCAGTCAACAGGCGATGAACACTGAAGCTTTCTTT.

The J gene is TRBJ1-5, the V gene TRBV30, with TRBD1 as a possible D gene (5 bases). The V gene's germline CDR1 is GTSNPN and CDR2 SVGIG (reference sequence). Trimming shortened V by 2 bases and J by 5 bases, and 10 bases separated the two germline ends. The CDR3 is made up of 13 amino acids. CDR3 nucleotides: TGTGCCTGGAGTTACCGGGGGGATCAGCCCCAGCATTTT. Protein product: CAWSYRGDQPQHF.

V is TRBV4-1 and J is TRBJ1-1; weak D call: TRBD1 (6 bases). V was shortened by 4 bases and J by 3 bases, with 15 bases between the two germline ends. This CDR3 is built from 15 residues. Germline assignment: CDR1 MGHRA and CDR2 YSYEKL. CDR3 amino acids: CASSLTGSADTEAFF. The CDR3 DNA is TGCGCCAGCAGCCTTACAGGGTCCGCGGACACTGAAGCTTTCTTT.

This chain connects TRBV19 to TRBJ1-2; no clear D. Germline V gives CDR1 LNHDA, CDR2 SQIVND (reference sequence). The V and J ends lost 1 base and 6 bases respectively, with 9 bases between them. This CDR3 spans 13 amino acids. The chain's CDR3 is CASSIGSEHGYTF. CDR3 nucleotide sequence: TGTGCCAGTAGTATAGGGAGCGAGCATGGCTACACCTTC. Full variable domain (rest looked up from reference TRBV19 and TRBJ1-2): DGGITQSPKYLFRKEGQNVTLSCEQNLNHDAMYWYRQDPGQGLRLIYYSQIVNDFQKGDIAEGYSVSREKKESFPLTVTSAQKNPTAFYLCASSIGSEHGYTFGSGTRLTVV.

The chain couples TRBV28 to TRBJ2-1, with TRBD2 matching over 9 bases. The length of the CDR3 is 14 residues. V lost 11 bases, J lost 7 bases, and 12 bases stayed unmatched. CDR1 is MDHEN and CDR2 is SYDVKM in the germline V gene. The chain's CDR3 is CAAKGREGWNEQFF. The CDR3 nucleotides read TGTGCCGCTAAGGGGCGGGAGGGCTGGAATGAGCAGTTCTTC.

The rearrangement uses TRBV30 and TRBJ1-6; TRBD1 matches at 7 bases. The germline V gene has CDR1 GTSNPN and CDR2 SVGIG (reference sequence). CDR3 length equals 18 residues. Unmatched junction bases numbered 15, after V lost 0 bases and J lost 7 bases. The CDR3 sequence: CAWSVQGSWGRRNSPLHF. The CDR3 DNA sequence: TGTGCCTGGAGTGTACAGGGGAGTTGGGGACGTCGGAATTCACCCCTCCACTTT.

The chain links TRBV7-3 to TRBJ2-7, with D maybe TRBD2 (6 bases). Germline V gives CDR1 SGHTA, CDR2 FQGTGA. The CDR3 spans 13 residues. V lost 5 bases to trimming and J lost 6 bases, with 14 bases between them. The CDR3 protein is CASSPQFGGEQYF. The CDR3 bases are TGTGCCAGCAGCCCACAGTTCGGGGGCGAGCAGTACTTC.

A word on this clone: The same CDR3 also results from other DNA sequences found in this sample. The chain combines TRBV7-3 with TRBJ1-2; 7 bases line up with TRBD1. Germline values: CDR1 SGHTA, CDR2 FQGTGA. This CDR3 has 13 amino acids. J lost 3 bases, V lost 2 bases, and 0 bases had no gene match. Here the CDR3 reads CASSLQGDYGYTF. CDR3 coding DNA: TGTGCCAGCAGCTTACAGGGGGACTATGGCTACACCTTC.

This chain uses TRBV7-2 with TRBJ2-7; 9 positions agree with TRBD2. CDR1 is SGHTA, CDR2 FQGNSA, per germline. The CDR3 loop spans 14 amino acids. V shed 2 bases, J shed 6 bases, and the junction held 5 bases outside the gene matches. DNA of the CDR3: TGTGCCAGCAGCTTAATTGCGGGAGGGTTCGAGCAGTACTTC. Amino acids: CASSLIAGGFEQYF. Full variable domain (missing parts from reference TRBV7-2 and TRBJ2-7): GAGVSQSPSNKVTEKGKDVELRCDPISGHTALYWYRQSLGQGLEFLIYFQGNSAPDKSGLPSDRFSAERTGGSVSTLTIQRTQQEDSAVYLCASSLIAGGFEQYFGPGTRLTVT.

The chain has TRBV29-1 and TRBJ2-7; TRBD1 aligns across 10 bases. The germline V gene has CDR1 SQVTM and CDR2 ANQGSEA. Losses at the gene ends were 6 bases for V and 2 bases for J; bases not matched to a gene: 10. The CDR3 has 15 amino acids. CDR3 nucleotide sequence: TGCAGCGTCAAAACAGAGGGACAGGGGCCCTACGAGCAGTACTTC. Protein: CSVKTEGQGPYEQYF.

The genes are TRBV5-8 and TRBJ2-1; 12 bases fit TRBD2. V lost 0 bases to trimming and J lost 7 bases; unmatched junction nucleotides: 2. The CDR3 is 15 amino acids. From germline, CDR1 is SGHTS and CDR2 YDEGEE. DNA for the CDR3: TGTGCCAGCAGCTTGGGGACTAGCGGGACAAATGAGCAGTTCTTC. It is translated as CASSLGTSGTNEQFF.

The chain links TRBV9 to TRBJ2-7; D might be TRBD2 (6 bases). Trimming cost V 7 bases and J 1 base, with 15 bases left between them. Germline V CDR1 and CDR2: SGDLS, YYNGEE. This CDR3 contains 14 residues. The CDR3 loop is CASASGGTSYEQYF. CDR3 nucleotide sequence: TGTGCCAGCGCCTCTGGAGGGACTTCCTACGAGCAGTACTTC.

The chain is built from TRBV6-5 and TRBJ2-7; D is undetermined. The CDR3 runs to 14 residues. CDR1 is MNHEY and CDR2 is SVGAGI in the germline V gene. V was trimmed by 4 bases and J by 4 bases, leaving 14 bases between them. This CDR3 reads CASSFSILQYEQYF. CDR3 sequence (DNA): TGTGCCAGCAGTTTCTCAATACTTCAATACGAGCAGTACTTC.

The gene calls are TRBV28 and TRBJ1-1, with D possibly matching TRBD1 (6 bases). The V and J ends lost 4 bases and 8 bases respectively, with 14 bases between them. The CDR3 has 13 amino acids. Looked up from germline, CDR1 is MDHEN and CDR2 is SYDVKM. The CDR3 DNA reads TGTGCCAGCAGTTCGCCCCACAGGGAGGAAGCTTTCTTT. It specifies CASSSPHREEAFF.

The genes are TRBV4-2 and TRBJ1-5, with 9 bases matching TRBD1. The germline V gene encodes CDR1 LGHNA and CDR2 YNFKEQ. The CDR3 sequence is 15 residues long. Trimming at V came to 3 bases and at J to 7 bases, leaving 7 bases not matched to a gene. CDR3 sequence: CASSHPGQGGQPQHF. In nucleotides, the CDR3 is TGTGCCAGCAGCCACCCGGGACAGGGAGGGCAGCCCCAGCATTTT.

The V call is TRBV7-2, the J call TRBJ1-1, with D possibly being TRBD1 (5 bases). The CDR3 spans 17 residues. V was trimmed by 4 bases and J by 2 bases, leaving 20 bases between them. CDR1 SGHTA and CDR2 FQGNSA come from the germline V gene. This CDR3 is CASSSPLGLRLNTEAFF. DNA for the CDR3: TGTGCCAGCAGCTCCCCCCTGGGGCTAAGGTTAAACACTGAAGCTTTCTTT.

The V call is TRBV7-2, the J call TRBJ2-7; no reliable D call. Per germline, CDR1 SGHTA and CDR2 FQGNSA. This CDR3 is 12 amino acids long. V was clipped by 3 bases and J by 4 bases, with 7 bases between them. The DNA of the CDR3 is TGTGCCAGCAGCTTTAGCAGTTACGAGCAGTACTTC. Translated: CASSFSSYEQYF.

V is TRBV4-1 and J is TRBJ2-5, with 10 nucleotides matching TRBD2. CDR3 length equals 15 residues. V dropped 2 bases and J dropped 2; count of bases not matched to a gene: 2. Germline-derived CDR1 and CDR2 are MGHRA and YSYEKL. In nucleotides, the CDR3 is TGCGCCAGCAGCCAACTAGCGGGAGCACAAGAGACCCAGTACTTC. This sequence encodes CASSQLAGAQETQYF.

This sequence joins TRBV30 and TRBJ1-2; D is uncertain. This CDR3 region has 11 residues. V dropped 7 bases and J dropped 4 bases, with 10 bases sitting between them. CDR1 is GTSNPN, CDR2 SVGIG, per germline (reference sequence). The CDR3 coding sequence is TGTGCCTTCCAGGATAGCTATGGCTACACCTTC. It translates to CAFQDSYGYTF.

The chain's CDR3 is CAWSVRYNEQFF. CDR3 nucleotide sequence: TGTGCCTGGAGTGTACGGTACAATGAGCAGTTCTTC. The chain joins TRBV30 to TRBJ2-1; no reliable D call. The length of the CDR3 is 12 residues. Trimming cost V 0 bases and J 4 bases, with 4 bases left between them. Germline V gene lookup returns CDR1 GTSNPN and CDR2 SVGIG (reference sequence).

In DNA form, the CDR3 reads TGTGCCAGCAGTTTAAACTTGTGGACAGGGGGCGACGAGCAGTACTTC. This encodes CASSLNLWTGGDEQYF. The chain joins TRBV27 to TRBJ2-7; 11 bases map to TRBD1. Germline CDR1 is MNHEY and CDR2 is SMNVEV (reference sequence). Trimming took 2 bases from V and 5 from J; bases not matched to a gene: 8. The length of the CDR3 is 16 residues.